This TCR beta chain came from a study of T cell repertoires in cytomegalovirus infection (dated by TCRdb to the late 2010s). Notes on the research overall: Donor HLA type was relevant to the analysis, because carriage of CMV infection together with the matching HLA type was indicated by public TCR beta signatures.

The sequencing machine was an Illumina HiSeq 1500. TCRdb applied fastp at Q25 and MiXCR to the public reads, then kept only in-frame beta chains. Identical CDR3 protein sequences are pooled into one entry, listed with their most common genes and DNA. The sample records about 530,000 distinct CDR3 sequences, around 27% of which are singletons. The biggest ten clones account for 13% of the sample. There are 15 amino acids in the CDR3, from cysteine to phenylalanine inclusive. Only CDR3 DNA is held: 45 bases, read in frame from base 1. Relative to germline, V is 5 bases shorter and J is 2 bases shorter, with 15 bases between their ends. CDR1 and CDR2, looked up from the germline V gene, are SGHVS and FQNEAQ. Here is what the overall study found, with its caveats: The ex vivo response was dominated by HLA-C-restricted CMV-specific TCR beta clonotypes, which also provided the single most frequent clonotype in two of eight donors. Cumulative frequency of public TCR beta family members discriminated carriers of CMV infection plus the relevant HLA type in this cohort and an independent approximately 370-donor cohort.

This clonotype came up many times. It lacks a known antigen. Nothing much larger sits one base from this clone, and base qualities are not available. The TCR sequence derives from a human donor in good health (CMV status not recorded). Some clones in this sample may be carry-over from other donors' samples. The chain was built from TRBV7-8 and TRBJ1-1, with no confidently assigned D gene. Sample: PBMCs. The CDR3 region: CASSPFSTRNTEAFF. The nucleotide sequence reads as follows: TGTGCCAGCAGCCCATTTTCTACAAGAAACACTGAAGCTTTCTTT.